This T cell receptor beta chain was sequenced in a study of T cell responses to AZD1222 COVID-19 vaccine. V lost 1 base and J 5 bases, leaving 14 bases between the germline ends. The CDR3 contains 15 residues. Germline-derived CDR1 and CDR2 are SGHTA and FQGTGA. Here immunoSEQ multiplex PCR was the method, and the copy in TCRdb shows in-frame clones only, minus some. Of more than 85,000 clones detected, about 88% appear once; the ten largest clones hold approximately 5%. The clonotype originates from an adult in good health. Sequencing used peripheral blood, obtained on day 0 of AZD1222 vaccination. The V call is TRBV7-3, the J call TRBJ2-5, with D perhaps TRBD2 (7 bases). This CDR3 reads CASSLSVGGPETQYF. CDR3 in DNA: TGTGCCAGCAGCTTAAGTGTGGGGGGGCCGGAGACCCAGTACTTC.